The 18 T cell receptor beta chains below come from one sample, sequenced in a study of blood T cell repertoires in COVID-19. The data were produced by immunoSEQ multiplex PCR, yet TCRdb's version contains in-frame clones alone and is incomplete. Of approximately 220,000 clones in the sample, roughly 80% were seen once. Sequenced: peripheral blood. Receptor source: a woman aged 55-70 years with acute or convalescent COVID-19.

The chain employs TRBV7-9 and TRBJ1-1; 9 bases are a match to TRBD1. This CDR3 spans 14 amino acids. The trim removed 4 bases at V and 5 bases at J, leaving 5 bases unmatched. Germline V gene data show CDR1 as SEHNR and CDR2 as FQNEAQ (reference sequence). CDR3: CASSWGTGSTEAFF. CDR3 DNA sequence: TGTGCCAGCAGCTGGGGGACAGGGTCGACTGAAGCTTTCTTT.

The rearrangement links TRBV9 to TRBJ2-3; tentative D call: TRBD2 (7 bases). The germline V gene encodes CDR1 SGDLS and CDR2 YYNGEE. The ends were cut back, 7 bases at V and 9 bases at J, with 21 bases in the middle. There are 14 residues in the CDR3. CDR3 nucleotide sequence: TGTGCCAGCGCAAAGGGGGGGACAATACGAACGCAGTATTTT. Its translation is CASAKGGTIRTQYF.

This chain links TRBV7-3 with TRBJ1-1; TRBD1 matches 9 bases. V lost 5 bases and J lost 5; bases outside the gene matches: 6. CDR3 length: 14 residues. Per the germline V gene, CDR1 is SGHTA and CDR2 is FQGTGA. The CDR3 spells CASSPGTGSTEAFF. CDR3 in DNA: TGTGCCAGCAGCCCGGGGACAGGGAGTACTGAAGCTTTCTTT.

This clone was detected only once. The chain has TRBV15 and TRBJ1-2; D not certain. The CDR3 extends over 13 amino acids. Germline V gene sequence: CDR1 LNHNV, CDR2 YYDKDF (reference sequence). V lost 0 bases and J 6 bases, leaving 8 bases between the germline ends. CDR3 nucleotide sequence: TGTGCCACCAGCAGAGATCAGGATCATGGCTACACCTTC. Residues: CATSRDQDHGYTF. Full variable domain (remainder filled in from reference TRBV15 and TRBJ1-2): DAMVIQNPRYQVTQFGKPVTLSCSQTLNHNVMYWYQQKSSQAPKLLFHYYDKDFNNEADTPDNFQSRRPNTSFCFLDIRSPGLGDTAMYLCATSRDQDHGYTFGSGTRLTVV.

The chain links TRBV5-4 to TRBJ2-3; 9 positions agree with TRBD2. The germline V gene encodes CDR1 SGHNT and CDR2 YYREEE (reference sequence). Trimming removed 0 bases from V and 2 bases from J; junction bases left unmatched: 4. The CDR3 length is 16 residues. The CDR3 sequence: CASSLVSGGPTDTQYF. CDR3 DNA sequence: TGTGCCAGCAGCTTGGTTAGCGGGGGCCCCACAGATACGCAGTATTTT. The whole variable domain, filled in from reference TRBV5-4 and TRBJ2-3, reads ETGVTQSPTHLIKTRGQQVTLRCSSQSGHNTVSWYQQALGQGPQFIFQYYREEENGRGNFPPRFSGLQFPNYSSELNVNALELDDSALYLCASSLVSGGPTDTQYFGPGTRLTVL.

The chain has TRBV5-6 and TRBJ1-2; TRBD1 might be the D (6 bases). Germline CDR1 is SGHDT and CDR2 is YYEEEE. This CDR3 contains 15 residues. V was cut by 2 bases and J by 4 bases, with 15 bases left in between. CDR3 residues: CASSFGTMTFYGYTF. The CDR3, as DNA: TGTGCCAGCAGCTTTGGGACAATGACCTTCTATGGCTACACCTTC. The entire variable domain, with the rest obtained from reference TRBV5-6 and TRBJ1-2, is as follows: DAGVTQSPTHLIKTRGQQVTLRCSPKSGHDTVSWYQQALGQGPQFIFQYYEEEERQRGNFPDRFSGHQFPNYSSELNVNALLLGDSALYLCASSFGTMTFYGYTFGSGTRLTVV.

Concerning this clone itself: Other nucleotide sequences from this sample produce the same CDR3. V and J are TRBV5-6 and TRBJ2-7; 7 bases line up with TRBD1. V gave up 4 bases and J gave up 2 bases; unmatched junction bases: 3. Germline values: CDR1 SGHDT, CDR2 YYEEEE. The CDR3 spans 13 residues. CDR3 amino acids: CASSPGTAYEQYF. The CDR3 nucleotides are TGTGCCAGCAGCCCCGGGACAGCCTACGAGCAGTACTTC. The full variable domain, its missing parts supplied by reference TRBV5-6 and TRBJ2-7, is DAGVTQSPTHLIKTRGQQVTLRCSPKSGHDTVSWYQQALGQGPQFIFQYYEEEERQRGNFPDRFSGHQFPNYSSELNVNALLLGDSALYLCASSPGTAYEQYFGPGTRLTVT.

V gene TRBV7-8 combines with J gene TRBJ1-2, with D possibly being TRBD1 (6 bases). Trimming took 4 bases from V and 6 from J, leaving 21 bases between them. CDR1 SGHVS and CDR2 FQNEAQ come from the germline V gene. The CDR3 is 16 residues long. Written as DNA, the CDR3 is TGTGCCAGCAGCTATGGGGGATACAGGGTTGAGAATGGCTACACCTTC. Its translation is CASSYGGYRVENGYTF.

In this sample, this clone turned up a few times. The CDR3 region is CASSILRGTEAFF. Here the CDR3 DNA reads TGTGCCAGTAGTATCTTACGGGGCACTGAAGCTTTCTTT. The rearrangement uses TRBV19 and TRBJ1-1, with no clear D. Trimming removed 3 bases at V and 4 bases at J, with 9 bases between. Germline-derived CDR1 and CDR2 are LNHDA and SQIVND (reference sequence). The length of the CDR3 is 13 residues.

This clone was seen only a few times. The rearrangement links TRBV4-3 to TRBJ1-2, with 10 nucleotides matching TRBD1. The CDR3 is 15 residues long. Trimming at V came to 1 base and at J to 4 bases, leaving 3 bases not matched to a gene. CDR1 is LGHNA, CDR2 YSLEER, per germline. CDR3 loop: CASSQAGQGIYGYTF. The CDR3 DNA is TGCGCCAGCAGCCAAGCGGGACAGGGGATCTATGGCTACACCTTC.

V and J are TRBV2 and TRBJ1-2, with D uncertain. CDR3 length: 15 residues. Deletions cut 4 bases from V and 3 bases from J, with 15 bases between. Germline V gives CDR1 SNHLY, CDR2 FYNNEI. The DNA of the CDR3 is TGTGCCAGCAGTGCTGGCCCCCTCGGAGACTATGGCTACACCTTC. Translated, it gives CASSAGPLGDYGYTF.

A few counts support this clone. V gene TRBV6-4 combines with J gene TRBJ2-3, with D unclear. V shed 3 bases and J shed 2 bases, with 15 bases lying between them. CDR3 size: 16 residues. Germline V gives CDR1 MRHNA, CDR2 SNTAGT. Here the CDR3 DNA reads TGTGCCAGCAGTGAACCCCGAACCTACCTCACAGATACGCAGTATTTT. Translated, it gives CASSEPRTYLTDTQYF.

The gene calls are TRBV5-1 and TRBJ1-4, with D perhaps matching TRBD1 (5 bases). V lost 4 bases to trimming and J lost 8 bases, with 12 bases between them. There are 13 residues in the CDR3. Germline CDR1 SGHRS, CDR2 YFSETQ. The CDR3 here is CASSRGAGEKLFF. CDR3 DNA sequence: TGCGCCAGCAGCCGCGGGGCGGGGGAAAAACTGTTTTTT.

CDR3 in DNA: TGTGCCAGCAGTTACTCGGGCGGGAAAGGCTACACCTTC. Translation: CASSYSGGKGYTF. The chain combines TRBV6-5 with TRBJ1-2, with D unclear. Between the trimmed V and J ends, which lost 0 bases and 8 bases, there was a span of 10 bases. The germline gives CDR1 MNHEY, CDR2 SVGAGI. This CDR3 contains 13 residues.

In nucleotides, the CDR3 is TGTGCCAGCAGTTTATTGCCGGGGTCAGCCTTAGAGACCCAGTACTTC. Translation gives CASSLLPGSALETQYF. This sequence joins TRBV27 and TRBJ2-5; a possible D gene is TRBD2 (5 bases). Germline assignment: CDR1 MNHEY and CDR2 SMNVEV (reference sequence). The CDR3 extends over 16 amino acids. Trimming shortened V by 1 base and J by 4 bases, and 16 bases separated the two germline ends.

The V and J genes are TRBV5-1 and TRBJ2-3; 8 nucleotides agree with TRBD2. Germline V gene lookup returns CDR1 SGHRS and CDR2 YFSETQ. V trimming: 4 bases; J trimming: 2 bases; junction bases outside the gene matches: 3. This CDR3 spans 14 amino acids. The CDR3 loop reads CASSTTSVTDTQYF. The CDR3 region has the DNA TGCGCCAGCAGCACGACTAGCGTCACAGATACGCAGTATTTT.

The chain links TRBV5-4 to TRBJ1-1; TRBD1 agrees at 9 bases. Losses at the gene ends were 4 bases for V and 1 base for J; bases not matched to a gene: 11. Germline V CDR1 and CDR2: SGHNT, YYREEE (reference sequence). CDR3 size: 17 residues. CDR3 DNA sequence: TGTGCCAGCAGCATTCCGGGACAGGGCGTCCCGAACACTGAAGCTTTCTTT. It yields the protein CASSIPGQGVPNTEAFF.

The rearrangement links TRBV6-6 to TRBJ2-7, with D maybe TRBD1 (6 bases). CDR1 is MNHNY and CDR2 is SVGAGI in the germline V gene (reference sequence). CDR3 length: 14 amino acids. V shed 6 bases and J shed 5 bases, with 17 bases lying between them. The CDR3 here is CASRKGQVTHEQYF. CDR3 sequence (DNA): TGTGCCAGCAGAAAGGGACAAGTTACCCACGAGCAGTACTTC.